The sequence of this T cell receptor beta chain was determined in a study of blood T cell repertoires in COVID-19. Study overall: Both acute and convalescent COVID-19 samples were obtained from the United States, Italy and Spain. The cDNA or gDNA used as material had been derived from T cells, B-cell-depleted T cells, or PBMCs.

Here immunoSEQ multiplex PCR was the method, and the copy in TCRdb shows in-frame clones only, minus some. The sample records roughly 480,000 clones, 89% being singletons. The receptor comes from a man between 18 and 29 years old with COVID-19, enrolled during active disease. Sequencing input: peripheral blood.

Written as DNA, the CDR3 is TGTGCCAGCAGCCCTGTTGATAGCGAGCAGTACTTC. This gives the protein CASSPVDSEQYF. V gene TRBV11-2 combines with J gene TRBJ2-7; the D is unclear. Looked up from germline, CDR1 is SGHAT and CDR2 is FQNNGV. Trimming left V 5 bases short and J 6 bases short, with 11 bases between. The CDR3 spans 12 residues.